Listed below are T cell receptor beta chains from one sample, sequenced in a study of regulatory and conventional T cells in RAG deficiency. The repertoire was sequenced with immunoSEQ multiplex PCR; TCRdb's copy has only in-frame clones and lacks some. The sample yields 25,000 to 35,000 clones, more than 90% seen once. The sample was also reused in another study, on regulatory T cells.

Sequencing was performed on CD25- CD4+ T cells sorted from blood. All receptors come from a human donor in good health. Both conserved end residues are trimmed from each CDR3. The D gene is left open where the match is weak.

TRBV5-1	TRBD2	14	TRBJ2-7	ASSSLAGVTSYEQY
TRBV28	TRBD2	11	TRBJ2-7	ASIASGGYEQY
TRBV6-5	TRBD2	13	TRBJ2-5	ASSLERGAGETQY
TRBV7-3	TRBD1	11	TRBJ2-4	ASSWRQGNIQY
TRBV14	-	12	TRBJ2-7	ASSQDEGHYEQY
TRBV7-9	-	14	TRBJ1-2	ASSLGWATPDYGYT
TRBV4-1	TRBD1	15	TRBJ1-4	ASSLRDRFATNEKLF
TRBV6-6	TRBD1	13	TRBJ2-1	ASSYGQGGYNEQF
TRBV16	-	16	TRBJ1-3	ASSQSWGRARSGNTIY
TRBV4-1	TRBD1	13	TRBJ2-7	ASSQVMGQVSKQY